Only a few counts were recorded for the clone carrying this T cell receptor (beta chain). The antigen is undetermined. CDR1 is SQVTM, CDR2 ANQGSEA, per germline. Unmatched junction bases numbered 9, after V lost 4 bases and J lost 2 bases. This CDR3 comprises 15 residues. The data derive from a study of T-cell memory formation after mild COVID-19. TCRdb ran MiXCR on the 5' RACE reads and lists one entry per CDR3 protein. The data show around 100,000 distinct CDR3 sequences, with approximately 21% seen just once and about two fifths held by the top ten. The study's findings and limits: Contracting clones from day 15 to 85 showed balanced CD4/CD8; later expanders favored CD4+. Mostly located in CM and EM were contracting CD4+ clones, with contracting CD8+ clones located in EMRA.

Sequences were obtained from PBMCs or a T cell subset sorted from them (not recorded which). This receptor was taken from a man aged 18 to 35 who had mild COVID-19 (a few samples of this study predate the infection). Cell type and time point are not known. The chain links TRBV29-1 to TRBJ2-3; 7 bases are a match to TRBD1. The CDR3 DNA follows: TGCAGCGTTGCTCCCCGGGACAGTTTCACAGATACGCAGTATTTT. Translated, it gives CSVAPRDSFTDTQYF.